The 30 T cell receptor beta chains below all came from one sample that was sequenced in a study of blood T cell repertoires in COVID-19. Produced via immunoSEQ multiplex PCR; TCRdb's table is partial and in-frame only. The table has fewer than 200,000 clones, around 81% seen once. Sequenced material: peripheral blood. The receptors were sampled from a man aged 65-85 years with active or convalescent COVID-19.

The J gene is TRBJ1-1, the V gene TRBV7-2, with D hard to call. Looked up from germline, CDR1 is SGHTA and CDR2 is FQGNSA. V lost 5 bases to trimming and J lost 5 bases, with 18 bases between them. This CDR3 has 15 amino acids. The CDR3 DNA is TGTGCCAGCAGCCTAGAATGGCATTCAGGAACTGAAGCTTTCTTT. Translation: CASSLEWHSGTEAFF.

This chain joins TRBV7-2 and TRBJ1-2, with D uncertain. The CDR3 consists of 11 residues. Germline V gene lookup returns CDR1 SGHTA and CDR2 FQGNSA. The germline V and J ends were trimmed by 1 base and 8 bases, with 5 bases remaining between them. CDR3 sequence reads: CASSLGRGYTF. Here the CDR3 DNA reads TGTGCCAGCAGCTTAGGGAGGGGCTACACCTTC.

The chain employs TRBV7-2 and TRBJ2-2, with TRBD2 identical over 14 bases. This CDR3 is 17 amino acids long. CDR1 SGHTA and CDR2 FQGNSA come from the germline V gene. The V and J ends lost 7 bases and 6 bases, in that order; junction bases with no gene match: 10. The CDR3 is CASITGLAGVGAGELFF. CDR3 in DNA: TGTGCCAGCATCACGGGACTAGCGGGAGTTGGGGCCGGGGAGCTGTTTTTT.

The chain recombines TRBV2 with TRBJ1-1; a possible D gene is TRBD1 (6 bases). Trimming took 6 bases from V and 1 from J, leaving 12 bases between them. The germline CDR1 and CDR2 sequences are SNHLY and FYNNEI. This CDR3 contains 14 residues. The CDR3 coding sequence is TGTGCCAGCAGCCCGGAACAGGGGAACACTGAAGCTTTCTTT. It codes for CASSPEQGNTEAFF.

CDR3 residues: CASRLSGNTIYF. DNA for the CDR3: TGTGCCAGCAGACTCTCTGGAAACACCATATATTTT. The rearrangement links TRBV2 to TRBJ1-3; D ambiguous. The germline CDR1 and CDR2 sequences are SNHLY and FYNNEI. V was clipped by 6 bases and J by 0 bases, with 3 bases between them. This CDR3 is 12 amino acids long.

This chain connects TRBV18 to TRBJ2-5; no firm D call. The CDR3 covers 12 residues. Trimming removed 0 bases at V and 6 bases at J, with 5 bases between. From germline, CDR1 is KGHSH and CDR2 LQKENI. The CDR3 loop reads CASSPPEQTQYF. The CDR3 DNA sequence: TGTGCCAGCTCACCACCGGAGCAGACCCAGTACTTC.

The V call is TRBV3-1 (or the pseudogene TRBV3-2), the J call TRBJ1-1, with D possibly TRBD1 on 6 matching bases. The CDR3 consists of 13 residues. Looked up from germline, CDR1 is LGHDT and CDR2 is YNNKEL (reference sequence). V was shortened by 7 bases and J by 1 base, with 10 bases between the two germline ends. CDR3 protein: CASTATGNTEAFF. The CDR3 nucleotides are TGTGCCAGCACCGCGACAGGGAACACTGAAGCTTTCTTT.

The V gene is TRBV19, the J gene TRBJ2-2, with 8 bases that match TRBD2. The CDR3 totals 15 residues. V lost 5 bases to trimming and J lost 5 bases; unmatched junction nucleotides: 7. CDR1 and CDR2 (germline): LNHDA, SQIVND (reference sequence). The CDR3 DNA sequence: TGTGCCAGTAGTTCCGGGACTAGATGGACCGGGGAGCTGTTTTTT. It translates to CASSSGTRWTGELFF.

The chain carries TRBV29-1 and TRBJ2-4; D is undetermined. The CDR3 is 11 amino acids. The ends were cut back, 4 bases at V and 8 bases at J, with 9 bases in the middle. Germline loops: CDR1 SQVTM, CDR2 ANQGSEA. The CDR3 here is CSVVSNDIQYF. The CDR3 DNA follows: TGCAGCGTTGTTAGTAACGACATTCAGTACTTC.

This chain links TRBV5-1 with TRBJ2-7, with 10 nucleotides matching TRBD2. The CDR3 totals 14 residues. Germline CDR1 and CDR2: SGHRS and YFSETQ. J lost 4 bases, V lost 5 bases, and 6 bases had no gene match. In DNA, the CDR3 is TGCGCCAGCAGGGGAGCGGGAGGGCGGTACGAGCAGTACTTC. This sequence encodes CASRGAGGRYEQYF.

This clone was recorded once. The V call is TRBV27, the J call TRBJ2-2; tentative D call: TRBD1 (5 bases). Trimming removed 5 bases at V and 5 bases at J, with 12 bases between. CDR1 and CDR2 (germline): MNHEY, SMNVEV (reference sequence). CDR3 size: 14 residues. The CDR3 region has the DNA TGTGCCAGCAGTATCCCCCAGGGAACCGGGGAGCTGTTTTTT. This codes for CASSIPQGTGELFF.

The rearrangement links TRBV16 to TRBJ2-7, with D possibly TRBD1 on 6 matching bases. V lost 0 bases and J lost 3, with 12 bases in between. The germline V gene encodes CDR1 KGHSY and CDR2 FQNENV. This CDR3 is 15 amino acids long. Here the CDR3 reads CASSQSSTGSYEQYF. CDR3 DNA: TGTGCCAGCAGCCAATCGTCAACAGGGAGCTACGAGCAGTACTTC.

V and J are TRBV21-1 and TRBJ1-5; the table's D call of TRBD1 was not tested on the DNA. TRBV21-1 is reported as a pseudogene. The CDR3 spans 18 residues. CDR3 DNA sequence: TGTGCCAGCAGCAAAGTATTCGACACGAAAAAGGGGCTAAGGCCCCAGCATTTT. This codes for CASSKVFDTKKGLRPQHF.

This chain joins TRBV11-3 and TRBJ2-1, with a weak D call TRBD2 (7 bases). V dropped 5 bases and J dropped 0 bases, with 11 bases sitting between them. The CDR3 runs 15 residues. Germline CDR1 reads SGHNT; CDR2 reads YENEEA. The CDR3 sequence is CASSRGGSSYNEQFF. In DNA form, the CDR3 reads TGTGCCAGCAGCCGCGGGGGCAGCTCCTACAATGAGCAGTTCTTC.

This clone was seen only once. The rearrangement joins TRBV5-4 to TRBJ2-5; D may be TRBD2 (5 bases). The V gene's germline CDR1 is SGHNT and CDR2 YYREEE (reference sequence). V was shortened by 2 bases and J by 5 bases, with 10 bases between the two germline ends. The CDR3 has 13 amino acids. The CDR3 spells CASSFTWEETQYF. The CDR3 DNA follows: TGTGCCAGCAGCTTTACTTGGGAGGAGACCCAGTACTTC. The full variable domain, with the rest looked up from reference TRBV5-4 and TRBJ2-5, is ETGVTQSPTHLIKTRGQQVTLRCSSQSGHNTVSWYQQALGQGPQFIFQYYREEENGRGNFPPRFSGLQFPNYSSELNVNALELDDSALYLCASSFTWEETQYFGPGTRLLVL.

The rearrangement uses TRBV5-1 and TRBJ1-1; TRBD1 agrees at 9 bases. V lost 4 bases and J lost 4; bases outside the gene matches: 5. The germline CDR1 and CDR2 sequences are SGHRS and YFSETQ. CDR3 length: 14 amino acids. The CDR3 is CASSEQGASTEAFF. The DNA of the CDR3 is TGCGCCAGCAGCGAACAGGGGGCGAGCACTGAAGCTTTCTTT. Full variable domain (remainder filled in from reference TRBV5-1 and TRBJ1-1): KAGVTQTPRYLIKTRGQQVTLSCSPISGHRSVSWYQQTPGQGLQFLFEYFSETQRNKGNFPGRFSGRQFSNSRSEMNVSTLELGDSALYLCASSEQGASTEAFFGQGTRLTVV.

The gene calls are TRBV4-1 and TRBJ1-1, with unresolved D. The CDR3 has 17 residues. The germline V and J ends were trimmed by 1 base and 0 bases, with 15 bases remaining between them. CDR1 MGHRA and CDR2 YSYEKL come from the germline V gene. This CDR3 is CASSQATSLSMNTEAFF. The CDR3 DNA reads as TGCGCCAGCAGCCAAGCCACTAGTCTGAGCATGAACACTGAAGCTTTCTTT.

The chain combines TRBV19 with TRBJ1-2, with unresolved D. CDR3 length equals 15 residues. The ends were cut back, 3 bases at V and 1 base at J, with 12 bases in the middle. Germline V CDR1 and CDR2: LNHDA, SQIVND (reference sequence). The CDR3 bases are TGTGCCAGTAGTATTGCAACCGCCGGTAACTATGGCTACACCTTC. It encodes CASSIATAGNYGYTF.

V usage is TRBV7-2 and J usage is TRBJ2-3; possible D gene TRBD1, 6 bases. Between the trimmed V and J ends, which lost 5 bases and 14 bases, there was a span of 20 bases. The CDR3 loop spans 13 amino acids. Germline values: CDR1 SGHTA, CDR2 FQGNSA. In nucleotides, the CDR3 is TGTGCCAGCAGCGCGTGGCCCCTGGAACAGGGGTATTTT. Translation gives CASSAWPLEQGYF.

The CDR3 loop reads CASKGGHLNTEAFF. DNA for the CDR3: TGTGCCAGCAAGGGCGGACACTTGAACACTGAAGCTTTCTTT. The rearrangement links TRBV6-5 to TRBJ1-1, with a weak D call TRBD1 (5 bases). The CDR3 length is 14 residues. Germline V CDR1 and CDR2: MNHEY, SVGAGI. Between the trimmed V and J ends, which lost 7 bases and 0 bases, there was a span of 12 bases.

This clone was counted a single time. The rearrangement joins TRBV3-1 (or the pseudogene TRBV3-2) to TRBJ2-1; no reliable D call. The V end lost 5 bases, the J end lost 6 bases, and 11 bases lay between the germline ends. The CDR3 covers 13 residues. Germline loops: CDR1 LGHDT, CDR2 YNNKEL (reference sequence). The CDR3 bases are TGTGCCAGCAGCGTCCACGGTACCAATGAGCAGTTCTTC. Residues: CASSVHGTNEQFF.

CDR3 residues: CASSRGQENTEAFF. CDR3 in DNA: TGCGCCAGCAGCCGGGGACAAGAGAACACTGAAGCTTTCTTT. The rearrangement links TRBV5-1 to TRBJ1-1, with D tentatively TRBD1 (6 bases). Germline V gives CDR1 SGHRS, CDR2 YFSETQ. The length of the CDR3 is 14 residues. V was pared by 4 bases and J by 1 base, with 11 bases between.

This chain joins TRBV24-1 and TRBJ2-1, with 16 bases lining up with TRBD2. The CDR3 loop spans 18 amino acids. In germline, CDR1 is KGHDR, CDR2 SFDVKD. J was trimmed by 2 bases and V by 9 bases; bases with no gene match: 9. The CDR3 spells CATASGTSGRAAYNEQFF. Written as DNA, the CDR3 is TGTGCCACCGCATCCGGGACTAGCGGGAGGGCTGCCTACAATGAGCAGTTCTTC.

The DNA of the CDR3 is TGTGCCAGCAGCCCGGGACAGGGGCTTACGGGAAACACCATATATTTT. Its protein is CASSPGQGLTGNTIYF. V gene TRBV14 combines with J gene TRBJ1-3; 10 positions agree with TRBD1. CDR3 length: 16 residues. V was pared by 4 bases and J by 4 bases, with 7 bases of the junction left unmatched. The germline gives CDR1 SGHDN, CDR2 FVKESK.

The J gene is TRBJ2-3, the V gene TRBV4-3; 9 nucleotides match TRBD2. Per the germline V gene, CDR1 is LGHNA and CDR2 is YSLEER. The CDR3 contains 16 residues. The J segment lost 0 bases and the V segment lost 3 bases, leaving 4 bases of the junction unmatched. DNA of the CDR3: TGCGCCAGCAGCCACAAGCGGGGGGTCAGCACAGATACGCAGTATTTT. This gives the protein CASSHKRGVSTDTQYF.

This clone was detected once. The genes are TRBV21-1 and TRBJ1-4; the listed D gene, TRBD1, was not tested against the DNA. TRBV21-1 constitutes a pseudogene. The CDR3 consists of 15 residues. This chain's CDR3 is CASSRDRGSNEKLFF. The CDR3 region has the DNA TGTGCCAGCAGCAGAGACAGGGGGAGTAATGAAAAACTGTTTTTT.

The CDR3 sequence: CASSQAMASGPRSSYNEQFF. DNA for the CDR3: TGCGCCAGCAGCCAAGCTATGGCTAGCGGGCCGCGAAGCTCCTACAATGAGCAGTTCTTC. The chain is built from TRBV4-1 and TRBJ2-1; 8 nucleotides agree with TRBD2. Trimming took 1 base from V and 0 from J; bases not matched to a gene: 14. CDR3 size: 20 residues. Germline CDR1 reads MGHRA; CDR2 reads YSYEKL.

This chain joins TRBV15 and TRBJ2-3, with 9 bases identical to TRBD2. The V gene's germline CDR1 is LNHNV and CDR2 YYDKDF (reference sequence). The CDR3 has 18 amino acids. J gave up 0 bases and V 1 base, and 8 bases lay outside the gene matches. The CDR3 DNA sequence: TGTGCCACCAGCAGAGTGGCGGGAGGGACCCTTAGCACAGATACGCAGTATTTT. It specifies CATSRVAGGTLSTDTQYF.

The chain has TRBV7-8 and TRBJ2-1, with 14 bases lining up with TRBD2. This CDR3 region has 16 residues. Germline V gene sequence: CDR1 SGHVS, CDR2 FQNEAQ. V dropped 3 bases and J dropped 4; count of bases not matched to a gene: 2. The CDR3 DNA reads TGTGCCAGCAGCTTGACTAGCGGGGGGGGATACAATGAGCAGTTCTTC. Its translation is CASSLTSGGGYNEQFF.

In DNA form, the CDR3 reads TGCGCCAGCAGCCAAGGTGGGACAGTCATGAACACTGAAGCTTTCTTT. Residues: CASSQGGTVMNTEAFF. The J gene is TRBJ1-1, the V gene TRBV4-3; the match to TRBD1 covers 7 bases. The length of the CDR3 is 16 residues. Losses at the gene ends were 1 base for V and 0 bases for J; bases not matched to a gene: 5. Germline values: CDR1 LGHNA, CDR2 YSLEER.